These 32 T cell receptor beta chains were sequenced from one sample in a study of beta chain features in type 1 diabetes. What was sequenced were expressed TCRB transcripts, since all of the isolated RNA had been reverse transcribed. TCRdb's table, derived via immunoSEQ multiplex PCR, lists solely in-frame clones and lacks some. The data contain approximately 110,000 clones, 30% to 40% of them singletons. The sample was stem cell memory CD4+ T cells from blood. The source of these receptors is a woman aged 18-29 years in good health.

The V call is TRBV7-2, the J call TRBJ2-3; weak D call: TRBD2 (6 bases). Germline values: CDR1 SGHTA, CDR2 FQGNSA. The V end lost 3 bases, the J end lost 5 bases, and 15 bases lay between the germline ends. CDR3 length: 15 amino acids. The DNA of the CDR3 is TGTGCCAGCAGCTTTCCCGGGAGAAAGGGAGATACGCAGTATTTT. It yields the protein CASSFPGRKGDTQYF.

The V gene is TRBV11-2, the J gene TRBJ2-5, with D tentatively TRBD2 (5 bases). The V gene's germline CDR1 is SGHAT and CDR2 FQNNGV. V lost 1 base and J 5 bases, leaving 17 bases between the germline ends. The CDR3 covers 16 residues. In nucleotides, the CDR3 is TGTGCCAGCAGCTTAGGATGGTTGGAACTAGATGAGACCCAGTACTTC. It codes for CASSLGWLELDETQYF.

This clone was seen more than once but under ten times. The V call is TRBV7-3, the J call TRBJ1-1; TRBD1 matches 9 bases. The J segment lost 2 bases and the V segment lost 4 bases, leaving 8 bases of the junction unmatched. Germline-derived CDR1 and CDR2 are SGHTA and FQGTGA. The CDR3 covers 16 residues. The CDR3 here is CASSSGQGSINTEAFF. As DNA, the CDR3 is TGTGCCAGCAGCTCAGGACAGGGGAGTATCAACACTGAAGCTTTCTTT.

The rearrangement joins TRBV30 to TRBJ2-1, with 10 bases fitting TRBD2. V was pared by 3 bases and J by 5 bases, with 7 bases of the junction left unmatched. CDR1 is GTSNPN, CDR2 SVGIG, per germline (reference sequence). The CDR3 extends over 15 amino acids. This chain's CDR3 is CAWSVIAGGNNEQFF. The CDR3 DNA is TGTGCCTGGAGCGTTATAGCGGGAGGAAACAATGAGCAGTTCTTC.

This sequence joins TRBV7-3 and TRBJ2-3; weak D call: TRBD2 (6 bases). CDR1 is SGHTA, CDR2 FQGTGA, per germline. V gave up 0 bases and J gave up 5 bases, with 15 bases separating them. The CDR3 has 16 residues. CDR3 sequence: CASSLTRRGEQDTQYF. Written as DNA, the CDR3 is TGTGCCAGCAGCTTAACGCGGCGGGGCGAGCAAGATACGCAGTATTTT.

The gene calls are TRBV10-3 and TRBJ2-1, with 8 bases identical to TRBD2. V lost 3 bases to trimming and J lost 7 bases; unmatched junction nucleotides: 5. This CDR3 spans 14 amino acids. CDR1 and CDR2 (germline): ENHRY, SYGVKD. As DNA, the CDR3 is TGTGCCATCAGTGACTTAGGGACTAGAAATGAGCAGTTCTTC. This translates into CAISDLGTRNEQFF.

The genes are TRBV10-3 and TRBJ2-3, with 14 bases that match TRBD2. The length of the CDR3 is 15 residues. Germline V gene sequence: CDR1 ENHRY, CDR2 SYGVKD. The V segment lost 3 bases and the J segment 10 bases; nucleotides outside the gene matches: 6. The DNA of the CDR3 is TGTGCCATCAGTGACTCGGGACTAGCGGGAGCTCCGCAGTATTTT. This codes for CAISDSGLAGAPQYF.

The rearrangement links TRBV5-1 to TRBJ2-6; a weak D match, TRBD1 (6 bases). The CDR3 length is 16 residues. V dropped 2 bases and J dropped 2 bases, with 11 bases sitting between them. Germline V gene sequence: CDR1 SGHRS, CDR2 YFSETQ. The CDR3 spells CASSLEGVPGANVLTF. The CDR3, as DNA: TGCGCCAGCAGCTTAGAGGGGGTACCTGGGGCCAACGTCCTGACTTTC. The full variable domain, its missing parts supplied by reference TRBV5-1 and TRBJ2-6, is KAGVTQTPRYLIKTRGQQVTLSCSPISGHRSVSWYQQTPGQGLQFLFEYFSETQRNKGNFPGRFSGRQFSNSRSEMNVSTLELGDSALYLCASSLEGVPGANVLTFGAGSRLTVL.

This chain joins TRBV4-3 and TRBJ2-1; the D is unclear. The CDR3 loop spans 13 amino acids. CDR1 and CDR2 from the germline V gene are LGHNA and YSLEER. V was cut by 3 bases and J by 8 bases, with 11 bases left in between. This CDR3 is CASSHTWRHEQFF. The CDR3 DNA follows: TGCGCCAGCAGCCATACTTGGCGGCATGAGCAGTTCTTC.

A few counts support this clone. CDR3 coding DNA: TGTGCCAGTAGTGGACCACAGGGAAGGGGTGGCTACACCTTC. Translated: CASSGPQGRGGYTF. The genes are TRBV19 and TRBJ1-2, with TRBD1 as a possible D gene (6 bases). This CDR3 has 14 residues. Germline lookup yields CDR1 LNHDA and CDR2 SQIVND (reference sequence). V dropped 5 bases and J dropped 7 bases, with 17 bases sitting between them.

This clone was counted a few times. The V and J genes are TRBV27 and TRBJ2-7, with 7 bases lining up with TRBD1. Per the germline V gene, CDR1 is MNHEY and CDR2 is SMNVEV (reference sequence). V trimming: 6 bases; J trimming: 3 bases; junction bases outside the gene matches: 8. The CDR3 sequence is 14 residues long. As DNA, the CDR3 is TGTGCCAGCAGACGACAGGGTTTCAGCTACGAGCAGTACTTC. Its translation: CASRRQGFSYEQYF.

The chain recombines TRBV4-1 with TRBJ2-1; 8 bases align to TRBD2. Germline values: CDR1 MGHRA, CDR2 YSYEKL. The CDR3 has 17 amino acids. Losses at the gene ends were 0 bases for V and 7 bases for J; bases not matched to a gene: 11. The CDR3 DNA sequence: TGCGCCAGCAGCCAAGACCCGGGGGGGGACGCCCGGAATGAGCAGTTCTTC. It is translated as CASSQDPGGDARNEQFF.

This clone was seen a single time. This chain links TRBV15 with TRBJ2-1; 8 bases are shared with TRBD2. This CDR3 is 15 amino acids long. CDR1 and CDR2 from the germline V gene are LNHNV and YYDKDF (reference sequence). V trimming: 3 bases; J trimming: 13 bases; junction bases outside the gene matches: 14. Written as DNA, the CDR3 is TGTGCCACCAGCAGGTCCGGGAGGGCCTTGGGTCAACAGTTCTTC. Amino acid sequence: CATSRSGRALGQQFF.

This chain connects TRBV20-1 to TRBJ1-2, with D perhaps TRBD1 (5 bases). CDR3 length: 11 amino acids. V was clipped by 8 bases and J by 5 bases, with 12 bases between them. Germline V gives CDR1 DFQATT, CDR2 SNEGSKA (reference sequence). The CDR3 sequence is CSFQGEYGYTF. The CDR3 bases are TGCAGTTTCCAGGGCGAGTATGGCTACACCTTC.

This clone was counted a few times. The rearrangement uses TRBV29-1 and TRBJ1-2; the match to TRBD1 covers 9 bases. The CDR3 totals 14 residues. V was clipped by 7 bases and J by 2 bases; unmatched bases: 8. Germline V CDR1 and CDR2: SQVTM, ANQGSEA. This CDR3 reads CSDVRGQGNYGYTF. The CDR3 bases are TGCAGCGATGTTCGTGGACAGGGGAACTATGGCTACACCTTC.

This clone occurred a few times. The chain couples TRBV6-5 to TRBJ1-1; D might be TRBD1 (6 bases). The CDR3 spans 16 residues. CDR1 is MNHEY, CDR2 SVGAGI, per germline. V lost 2 bases and J lost 1, with 14 bases in between. CDR3 sequence: CASSYLSQGTNTEAFF. The CDR3 bases are TGTGCCAGCAGTTACCTCTCTCAGGGGACGAACACTGAAGCTTTCTTT.

DNA of the CDR3: TGTGCCAGCAGTTTGGGGGGTAACAGAAGGAGCTCCTACGAGCAGTACTTC. Amino acid sequence: CASSLGGNRRSSYEQYF. This chain uses TRBV28 with TRBJ2-7; possibly TRBD2 for D (6 bases). The CDR3 loop spans 17 amino acids. V lost 3 bases and J 0 bases, leaving 18 bases between the germline ends. Germline V lookup: CDR1 MDHEN, CDR2 SYDVKM.

The chain uses TRBV7-9 and TRBJ1-2; D remains unclear. Germline CDR1 and CDR2: SEHNR and FQNEAQ (reference sequence). CDR3 size: 12 residues. V lost 5 bases and J 8 bases, leaving 12 bases between the germline ends. The CDR3 sequence is CASSLRTHGYTF. DNA for the CDR3: TGTGCCAGCAGCCTTCGGACTCACGGCTACACCTTC.

This clone was counted only a few times. The V and J genes are TRBV7-6 and TRBJ2-1; 7 nucleotides align to TRBD2. J gave up 12 bases and V 1 base, and 3 bases lay outside the gene matches. CDR1 is SGHVS and CDR2 is FNYEAQ in the germline V gene. CDR3 length equals 12 residues. Here the CDR3 DNA reads TGTGCCAGCAGCTTAGGTGGGACTACGCAGTTCTTC. It codes for CASSLGGTTQFF.

This chain connects TRBV19 to TRBJ2-1; 12 bases agree with TRBD2. CDR3 length: 15 amino acids. CDR1 is LNHDA and CDR2 is SQIVND in the germline V gene (reference sequence). J gave up 13 bases and V 3 bases, and 10 bases lay outside the gene matches. CDR3 nucleotides: TGTGCCAGTAGTATTTTCGGGCTAGCGGGAGGGAACCAGTTCTTC. This translates into CASSIFGLAGGNQFF. Drawing the rest from reference TRBV19 and TRBJ2-1, the complete variable domain is DGGITQSPKYLFRKEGQNVTLSCEQNLNHDAMYWYRQDPGQGLRLIYYSQIVNDFQKGDIAEGYSVSREKKESFPLTVTSAQKNPTAFYLCASSIFGLAGGNQFFGPGTRLTVL.

The CDR3 region has the DNA TGTGCCAGCAGGCTCCCTCACGGTGAAAAACTGTTTTTT. It codes for CASRLPHGEKLFF. J is TRBJ1-4 and V is TRBV5-6; no firm D call. Deletions cut 5 bases from V and 7 bases from J, with 12 bases between. The CDR3 has 13 amino acids. Germline V gene sequence: CDR1 SGHDT, CDR2 YYEEEE.

On this clone: The germline gene is not matched at one end of the junction; a read error may be the cause. V gene TRBV5-1 combines with J gene TRBJ1-1; D gene uncertain. Germline-derived CDR1 and CDR2 are SGHRS and YFSETQ. This CDR3 spans 13 amino acids. CDR3 amino acids: CASGLVRNTEAFF. CDR3 DNA sequence: TGCGCCAGCGGCTTGGTCAGGAACACTGAAGCTTTCTTT. Using reference TRBV5-1 and TRBJ1-1 for the parts outside the CDR3, the full variable domain is KAGVTQTPRYLIKTRGQQVTLSCSPISGHRSVSWYQQTPGQGLQFLFEYFSETQRNKGNFPGRFSGRQFSNSRSEMNVSTLELGDSALYLCASGLVRNTEAFFGQGTRLTVV.

The table lists this clone with a few counts. The chain carries TRBV7-9 and TRBJ1-3; 7 bases fit TRBD1. The germline V gene encodes CDR1 SEHNR and CDR2 FQNEAQ (reference sequence). The CDR3 is 16 amino acids. V lost 5 bases to trimming and J lost 7 bases; unmatched junction nucleotides: 14. The CDR3 reads CASSLTQDRTRNTIYF. The CDR3 nucleotides read TGTGCCAGCAGCCTAACTCAGGACAGGACCCGGAACACCATATATTTT.

V is TRBV30 and J is TRBJ2-7; 7 bases map to TRBD2. The CDR3 is 14 residues long. V dropped 3 bases and J dropped 0; count of bases not matched to a gene: 5. Germline assignment: CDR1 GTSNPN and CDR2 SVGIG (reference sequence). The CDR3 DNA sequence: TGTGCCTGGAGGTTAAGCGGGACCTCCTACGAGCAGTACTTC. Residues: CAWRLSGTSYEQYF.

In this sample, this clone turned up a few times. V usage is TRBV4-3 and J usage is TRBJ1-5; D possibly corresponds to TRBD1 (6 bases). V lost 0 bases and J 4 bases, leaving 7 bases between the germline ends. The CDR3 runs 14 residues. The V gene's germline CDR1 is LGHNA and CDR2 YSLEER. CDR3: CASSQDRGNQPQHF. The DNA of the CDR3 is TGCGCCAGCAGCCAAGACAGGGGAAATCAGCCCCAGCATTTT.

This clone was seen a handful of times. V usage is TRBV30 and J usage is TRBJ1-5, with TRBD1 matching 8 bases. The CDR3 is 11 residues long. With 0 bases clipped from V and 14 bases from J, the junction kept 3 bases outside the gene matches. Germline V CDR1 and CDR2: GTSNPN, SVGIG (reference sequence). This CDR3 is CAWSVDRVKHF. DNA of the CDR3: TGTGCCTGGAGTGTGGACAGGGTGAAGCATTTT.

This clone was seen a handful of times. The chain carries TRBV9 and TRBJ1-1, with D possibly being TRBD1 (6 bases). The CDR3 has 13 amino acids. Germline V gives CDR1 SGDLS, CDR2 YYNGEE. Trimming removed 4 bases from V and 4 bases from J, with 11 bases in between. CDR3 loop: CASSKQGVTEAFF. DNA of the CDR3: TGTGCCAGCAGCAAACAGGGTGTCACTGAAGCTTTCTTT.

The V gene is TRBV28, the J gene TRBJ2-3, with a possible D match to TRBD2 (7 bases). Germline V gene data show CDR1 as MDHEN and CDR2 as SYDVKM. V was cut by 2 bases and J by 4 bases, with 25 bases left in between. CDR3 length: 19 residues. The chain's CDR3 is CASSLGRGGGRGYADTQYF. For the CDR3, the DNA is TGTGCCAGCAGTTTAGGCAGGGGCGGCGGGAGAGGATATGCAGATACGCAGTATTTT.

The chain combines TRBV2 with TRBJ1-4; 7 bases fit TRBD1. The CDR3 sequence is 15 residues long. Germline assignment: CDR1 SNHLY and CDR2 FYNNEI. With V trimmed by 6 bases and J by 1 base, 5 bases remained unmatched. The CDR3 nucleotides are TGTGCCAGCAGGAGACAGGGTTTAACTAATGAAAAACTGTTTTTT. Its protein product is CASRRQGLTNEKLFF.

This chain uses TRBV15 with TRBJ2-7; possibly TRBD1 for D (6 bases). This CDR3 comprises 13 residues. Germline assignment: CDR1 LNHNV and CDR2 YYDKDF (reference sequence). The V end lost 8 bases, the J end lost 2 bases, and 13 bases lay between the germline ends. The CDR3 is CATARTVPYEQYF. CDR3 DNA sequence: TGTGCCACCGCGAGGACAGTTCCCTACGAGCAGTACTTC.

The CDR3 DNA reads as TGCGCCAGCAGCCAGGGGACAGCTACTCTCCAAGAGACCCAGTACTTC. Protein product: CASSQGTATLQETQYF. The rearrangement links TRBV4-1 to TRBJ2-5; 7 bases are a match to TRBD1. Germline-derived CDR1 and CDR2 are MGHRA and YSYEKL. CDR3 length equals 16 residues. Trimming took 3 bases from V and 1 from J; bases not matched to a gene: 8.

V usage is TRBV30 and J usage is TRBJ2-3; D is uncertain. Trimming left V 3 bases short and J 0 bases short, with 7 bases between. Per the germline V gene, CDR1 is GTSNPN and CDR2 is SVGIG (reference sequence). The CDR3 runs 13 residues. The CDR3 DNA is TGTGCCTGGAGGCCCCTAAGCACAGATACGCAGTATTTT. This sequence encodes CAWRPLSTDTQYF.